Listed below are T cell receptor beta chains from one sample, sequenced in a study of monozygotic twins with cystic fibrosis. Repertoires were generated with immunoSEQ multiplex PCR, while TCRdb's copy carries only in-frame clones and drops some. The repertoire holds 30,000 to 40,000 clones, with around nine tenths as singletons. Sample: blood. Source of these receptors: a boy younger than 10 with cystic fibrosis. The CDR3 runs from the conserved cysteine through the conserved F or W. The D gene is left open where the match is weak. The listing skips clone size in some rows; elsewhere it reads once, few, many or a size class.

clone size,D gene,J gene,V gene,CDR3 protein,CDR3 DNA
NA,TRBD1,TRBJ1-4,TRBV6-5,CASSHGQGKREKLFF,TGTGCCAGCAGTCACGGACAGGGGAAACGTGAAAAACTGTTTTTT
once,NA,TRBJ2-7,TRBV4-1,CASSQGSEAYEQYF,TGCGCCAGCAGCCAAGGGTCCGAAGCCTACGAGCAGTACTTC
NA,NA,TRBJ1-1,TRBV6-1,CASSEVVAFF,TGTGCCAGCAGTGAAGTGGTAGCTTTCTTT
NA,TRBD2,TRBJ2-3,TRBV5-8,CASSLQRGPDTQYF,TGTGCCAGCAGCTTGCAGCGGGGCCCAGATACGCAGTATTTT
NA,NA,TRBJ2-2,TRBV6-5,CASRTPGLPSGELFF,TGTGCCAGCCGAACCCCGGGACTCCCTTCCGGGGAGCTGTTTTTT
NA,TRBD2,TRBJ2-1,TRBV19,CASSIALAELNEQFF,TGTGCCAGTAGTATAGCCCTAGCGGAGCTCAATGAGCAGTTCTTC
NA,NA,TRBJ2-1,TRBV10-3,CAISEPPAQEQFF,TGTGCCATCAGTGAGCCCCCGGCACAAGAGCAGTTCTTC
NA,NA,TRBJ1-1,TRBV7-7,CASITEQGAVAFF,TGTGCCAGCATCACCGAACAGGGTGCGGTGGCTTTCTTT
NA,NA,TRBJ2-7,TRBV2,CASSAYEQYF,TGTGCCAGCAGTGCCTACGAGCAGTACTTC
NA,NA,TRBJ2-4,TRBV9,CASSPWGGFEAKNIQYF,TGTGCCAGCAGCCCTTGGGGCGGGTTTGAAGCCAAAAACATTCAGTACTTC
NA,TRBD1,TRBJ2-7,TRBV5-6,CASSGPGTGYPYEQYF,TGTGCCAGCAGCGGGCCCGGGACAGGGTACCCCTACGAGCAGTACTTC
NA,NA,TRBJ1-5,TRBV19,CASSKVGLANQPQHF,TGTGCCAGTAGTAAGGTGGGCCTCGCCAATCAGCCCCAGCATTTT
NA,TRBD1,TRBJ1-2,TRBV5-5,CASSLGSAGGYGYTF,TGTGCCAGCAGCTTGGGTTCGGCAGGGGGGTATGGCTACACCTTC
NA,NA,TRBJ1-1,TRBV19,CASSIGRENTEAFF,TGTGCCAGTAGTATAGGCAGGGAGAACACTGAAGCTTTCTTT
NA,NA,TRBJ1-1,TRBV5-1,CASSSKDGKLNTEAFF,TGCGCCAGCAGCTCAAAAGACGGGAAATTGAACACTGAAGCTTTCTTT